One and the same sample provided the 13 T cell receptor beta chains below, sequenced in a study of blood T cells in healthy people across ages. It was with a sample-barcoded 5' primer and a J-beta primer mix that a second PCR of about 6 to 12 cycles was run. TCRdb reprocessed the 5' RACE reads via MiXCR and lists one record per CDR3 protein. Here the sample spans nearly 800,000 distinct CDR3 sequences, around three fifths being singletons. Sequenced: blood. These receptors were taken from a man aged 35-49 years in good health.

Notes on this clonotype: Germline is not matched at one junction end, which may reflect a read error. CDR3 sequence: CGVDGLAATDTQYF. The CDR3 DNA follows: TGCGGCGTTGACGGGTTAGCGGCCACAGATACGCAGTATTTT. The chain carries TRBV29-1 and TRBJ2-3, with D possibly matching TRBD2 (6 bases). The CDR3 covers 14 residues. In germline, CDR1 is SQVTM, CDR2 ANQGSEA.

A note on this clonotype: One end of the junction varies from germline; a read error may be responsible. CDR3 bases: TGTGCCAGCAGCCCCCGGCCCGGCATATCGGAGACCCGGTACTTC. Protein: CASSPRPGISETRYF. V and J are TRBV7-2 and TRBJ2-5; D is ambiguous. Germline V CDR1 and CDR2: SGHTA, FQGNSA. The CDR3 extends over 15 amino acids.

This chain joins TRBV9 and TRBJ1-5; D ambiguous. Germline loops: CDR1 SGDLS, CDR2 YYNGEE. Trimming took 0 bases from V and 5 from J, leaving 12 bases between them. CDR3 length equals 15 residues. DNA for the CDR3: TGTGCCAGCAGCGTAGGGCACCAAGCCCATCAGCCCCAGCATTTT. Translation gives CASSVGHQAHQPQHF. Full variable domain (rest looked up from reference TRBV9 and TRBJ1-5): DSGVTQTPKHLITATGQRVTLRCSPRSGDLSVYWYQQSLDQGLQFLIQYYNGEERAKGNILERFSAQQFPDLHSELNLSSLELGDSALYFCASSVGHQAHQPQHFGDGTRLSIL.

This chain links TRBV29-1 with TRBJ2-1, with 10 bases matching TRBD2. The CDR3 spans 18 residues. The V gene end was trimmed by 4 bases and the J gene end by 5 bases; junction bases not matched to a gene: 17. Germline V CDR1 and CDR2: SQVTM, ANQGSEA. This chain's CDR3 is CSVAPDWYLAGEHNEQFF. The DNA for the CDR3 is TGCAGCGTTGCCCCCGATTGGTATCTAGCGGGAGAACACAATGAGCAGTTCTTC.

The chain couples TRBV7-2 to TRBJ2-3; possibly TRBD2 for D (5 bases). The CDR3 length is 12 residues. V was shortened by 7 bases and J by 3 bases, with 8 bases between the two germline ends. Germline lookup yields CDR1 SGHTA and CDR2 FQGNSA. The CDR3 region is CASNPGTDTQYF. In nucleotides, the CDR3 is TGTGCCAGCAACCCGGGAACAGATACGCAGTATTTT.

This chain uses TRBV6-5 with TRBJ2-7; D ambiguous. This CDR3 contains 14 residues. The V gene lost 6 bases and the J gene lost 1 base, with 13 bases spanning the gap. Germline CDR1 and CDR2: MNHEY and SVGAGI. CDR3 sequence (DNA): TGTGCCAGCAGCTTTGCCGGCCTGTCCTACGAGCAGTACTTC. The encoded protein is CASSFAGLSYEQYF.

In its sample, this clonotype was seen a few times. This rearrangement joins TRBV4-1 to TRBJ2-7; D remains unclear. V was trimmed by 1 base and J by 0 bases, leaving 10 bases between them. The CDR3 has 15 residues. Germline values: CDR1 MGHRA, CDR2 YSYEKL. In nucleotides, the CDR3 is TGCGCCAGCAGCCAAGGCAGGCCGAGCTCCTACGAGCAGTACTTC. This encodes CASSQGRPSSYEQYF.

The chain combines TRBV6-1 with TRBJ1-2; TRBD1 agrees at 7 bases. The CDR3 is 14 amino acids. Trimming took 2 bases from V and 4 from J; bases not matched to a gene: 4. In germline, CDR1 is MNHNS, CDR2 SASEGT. In DNA, the CDR3 is TGTGCCAGCAGTGAAACGGGACAGCCCTATGGCTACACCTTC. It codes for CASSETGQPYGYTF.

This rearrangement joins TRBV9 to TRBJ1-1, with D possibly being TRBD1 (5 bases). This CDR3 has 16 residues. In germline, CDR1 is SGDLS, CDR2 YYNGEE. The ends were cut back, 3 bases at V and 0 bases at J, with 15 bases in the middle. DNA of the CDR3: TGTGCCAGCAGCGCCAGAGCTGGGGCCCTGAACACTGAAGCTTTCTTT. It translates to CASSARAGALNTEAFF.

CDR3 bases: TGTGCCAGCACCTGGGGGTGGTGGGAGCAGTACTTC. Protein sequence: CASTWGWWEQYF. This chain uses TRBV7-2 with TRBJ2-7; either TRBD1 or TRBD2 may supply D (5 bases each). Trimming removed 7 bases at V and 7 bases at J, with 14 bases between. Germline V gene sequence: CDR1 SGHTA, CDR2 FQGNSA. The CDR3 consists of 12 residues. Variable domain in full (rest from reference TRBV7-2 and TRBJ2-7): GAGVSQSPSNKVTEKGKDVELRCDPISGHTALYWYRQSLGQGLEFLIYFQGNSAPDKSGLPSDRFSAERTGGSVSTLTIQRTQQEDSAVYLCASTWGWWEQYFGPGTRLTVT.

The chain uses TRBV7-9 and TRBJ1-2; D remains unclear. The CDR3 covers 16 residues. Germline V gene data show CDR1 as SEHNR and CDR2 as FQNEAQ (reference sequence). Trimming left V 1 base short and J 2 bases short, with 14 bases between. The CDR3 spells CASSLGPSLPNYGYTF. CDR3 DNA: TGTGCCAGCAGCTTAGGGCCCAGTCTTCCCAACTATGGCTACACCTTC.

The chain is built from TRBV6-6 and TRBJ2-1; a weak D match, TRBD1 (6 bases). This CDR3 is 17 amino acids long. V was shortened by 0 bases and J by 5 bases, with 17 bases between the two germline ends. Germline values: CDR1 MNHNY, CDR2 SVGAGI (reference sequence). The CDR3 spells CASSYSFEGVRNNEQFF. The CDR3 nucleotides are TGTGCCAGCAGTTACTCTTTCGAGGGGGTAAGAAACAATGAGCAGTTCTTC.

The V call is TRBV6-2 or TRBV6-3, the J call TRBJ2-2; D is unclear. V was shortened by 6 bases and J by 6 bases, with 11 bases between the two germline ends. This CDR3 has 13 amino acids. CDR1 and CDR2 (germline): MNHEY, SVGEGT. Written as DNA, the CDR3 is TGTGCCAGCAGACGCGCGAGTCCCGGGGAGCTGTTTTTT. Its protein is CASRRASPGELFF.